This TCR beta chain is drawn from a study of blood T cell repertoires in COVID-19. Across the study: The United States, Italy and Spain provided the acute and convalescent COVID-19 samples. Sources were T cells, B-cell-depleted T cells, or PBMCs; the material itself was cDNA or gDNA.

Profiling relied on immunoSEQ multiplex PCR, and the TCRdb table lists in-frame clones only, not all of them. The sample contains approximately 92,000 clones, roughly 72% of which appear only once. Between the trimmed V and J ends, which lost 2 bases and 6 bases, there was a span of 19 bases. The CDR3 runs 17 residues. Germline V lookup: CDR1 SGHTA, CDR2 FQGTGA. The chain combines TRBV7-3 with TRBJ2-2, with D possibly matching TRBD1 (6 bases). The TCR was taken from a woman aged 55-75 years in a cohort sampled during active or convalescent COVID-19. The sample was peripheral blood. The CDR3 is CASSLARPPQGSGELFF. The CDR3 DNA follows: TGTGCCAGCAGCTTAGCCAGGCCCCCACAGGGCTCCGGGGAGCTGTTTTTT.